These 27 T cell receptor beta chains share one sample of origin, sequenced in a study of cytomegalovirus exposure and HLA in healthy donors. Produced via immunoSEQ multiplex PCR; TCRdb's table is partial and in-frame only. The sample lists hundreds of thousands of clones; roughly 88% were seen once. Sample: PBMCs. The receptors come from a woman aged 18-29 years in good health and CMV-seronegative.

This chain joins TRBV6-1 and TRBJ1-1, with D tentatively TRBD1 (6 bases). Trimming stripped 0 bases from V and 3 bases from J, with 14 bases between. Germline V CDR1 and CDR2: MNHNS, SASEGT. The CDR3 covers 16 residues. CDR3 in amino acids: CASSEAQGRRDTEAFF. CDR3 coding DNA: TGTGCCAGCAGTGAAGCGCAGGGGCGCAGGGACACTGAAGCTTTCTTT.

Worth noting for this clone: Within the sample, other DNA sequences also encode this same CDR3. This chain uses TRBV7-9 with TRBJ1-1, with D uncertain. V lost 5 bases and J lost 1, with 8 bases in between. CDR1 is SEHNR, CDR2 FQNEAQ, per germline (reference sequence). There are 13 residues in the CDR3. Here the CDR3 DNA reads TGTGCCAGCAGCCGCGGCTGGAACACTGAAGCTTTCTTT. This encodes CASSRGWNTEAFF.

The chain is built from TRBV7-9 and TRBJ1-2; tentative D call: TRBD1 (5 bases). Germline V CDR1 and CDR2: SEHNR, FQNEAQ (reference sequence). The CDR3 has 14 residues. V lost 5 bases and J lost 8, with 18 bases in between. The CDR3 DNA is TGTGCCAGCAGCGGTATACAGGATCTATGGGGCTACACCTTC. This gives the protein CASSGIQDLWGYTF.

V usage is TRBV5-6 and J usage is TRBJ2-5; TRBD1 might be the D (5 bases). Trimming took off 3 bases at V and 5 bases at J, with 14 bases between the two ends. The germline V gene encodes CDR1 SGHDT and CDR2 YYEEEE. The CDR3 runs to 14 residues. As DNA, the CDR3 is TGTGCCAGCAGCTCTCCGGCAGGGCTGGAGACCCAGTACTTC. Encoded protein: CASSSPAGLETQYF.

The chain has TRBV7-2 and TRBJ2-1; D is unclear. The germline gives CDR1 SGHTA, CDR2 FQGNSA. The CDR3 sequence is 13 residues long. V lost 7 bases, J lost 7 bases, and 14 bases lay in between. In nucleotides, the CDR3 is TGTGCCAGCAATTTTGGTGGCTTAAATGAGCAGTTCTTC. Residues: CASNFGGLNEQFF. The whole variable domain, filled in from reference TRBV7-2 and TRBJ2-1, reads GAGVSQSPSNKVTEKGKDVELRCDPISGHTALYWYRQSLGQGLEFLIYFQGNSAPDKSGLPSDRFSAERTGGSVSTLTIQRTQQEDSAVYLCASNFGGLNEQFFGPGTRLTVL.

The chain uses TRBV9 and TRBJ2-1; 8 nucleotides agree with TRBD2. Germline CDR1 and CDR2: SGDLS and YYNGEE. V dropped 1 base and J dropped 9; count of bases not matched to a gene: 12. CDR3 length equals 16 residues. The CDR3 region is CASSVRSAGGPPEQFF. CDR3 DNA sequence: TGTGCCAGCAGCGTAAGATCGGCGGGAGGCCCCCCTGAGCAGTTCTTC.

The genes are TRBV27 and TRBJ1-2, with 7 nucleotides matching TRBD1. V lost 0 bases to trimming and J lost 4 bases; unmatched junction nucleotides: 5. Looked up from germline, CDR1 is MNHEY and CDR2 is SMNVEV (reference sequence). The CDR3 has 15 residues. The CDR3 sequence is CASSLSTRGSYGYTF. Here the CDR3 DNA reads TGTGCCAGCAGTTTATCTACCAGGGGGAGCTATGGCTACACCTTC.

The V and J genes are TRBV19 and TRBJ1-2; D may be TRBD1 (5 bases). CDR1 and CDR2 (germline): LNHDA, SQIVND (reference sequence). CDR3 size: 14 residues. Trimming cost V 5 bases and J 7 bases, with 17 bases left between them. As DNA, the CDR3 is TGTGCCAGTAGTCCTGATCAGGGTGCCCTTGGCTACACCTTC. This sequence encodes CASSPDQGALGYTF. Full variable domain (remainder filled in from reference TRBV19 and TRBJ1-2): DGGITQSPKYLFRKEGQNVTLSCEQNLNHDAMYWYRQDPGQGLRLIYYSQIVNDFQKGDIAEGYSVSREKKESFPLTVTSAQKNPTAFYLCASSPDQGALGYTFGSGTRLTVV.

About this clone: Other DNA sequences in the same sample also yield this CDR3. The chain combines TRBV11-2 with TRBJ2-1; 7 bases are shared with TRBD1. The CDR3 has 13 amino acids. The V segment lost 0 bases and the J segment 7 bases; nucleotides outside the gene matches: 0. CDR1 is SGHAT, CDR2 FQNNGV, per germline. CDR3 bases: TGTGCCAGCAGCTTAGACAGGGGGAATGAGCAGTTCTTC. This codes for CASSLDRGNEQFF.

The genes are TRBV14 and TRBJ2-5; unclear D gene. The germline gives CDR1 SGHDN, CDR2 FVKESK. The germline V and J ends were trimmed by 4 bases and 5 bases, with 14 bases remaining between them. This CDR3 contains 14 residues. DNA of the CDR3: TGTGCCAGCAGCCCCTCAGGCCCCCAGGAGACCCAGTACTTC. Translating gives CASSPSGPQETQYF. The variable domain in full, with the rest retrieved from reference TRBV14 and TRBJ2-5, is EAGVTQFPSHSVIEKGQTVTLRCDPISGHDNLYWYRRVMGKEIKFLLHFVKESKQDESGMPNNRFLAERTGGTYSTLKVQPAELEDSGVYFCASSPSGPQETQYFGPGTRLLVL.

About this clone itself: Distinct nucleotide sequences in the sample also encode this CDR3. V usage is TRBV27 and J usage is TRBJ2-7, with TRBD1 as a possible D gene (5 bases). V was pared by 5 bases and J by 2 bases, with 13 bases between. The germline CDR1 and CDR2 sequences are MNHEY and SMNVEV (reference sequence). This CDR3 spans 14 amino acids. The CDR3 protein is CASSPRQGAYEQYF. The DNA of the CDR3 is TGTGCCAGCAGTCCCCGGCAGGGTGCCTACGAGCAGTACTTC.

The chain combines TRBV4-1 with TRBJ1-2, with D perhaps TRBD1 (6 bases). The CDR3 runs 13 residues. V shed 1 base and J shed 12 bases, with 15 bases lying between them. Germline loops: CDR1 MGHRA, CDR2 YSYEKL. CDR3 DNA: TGCGCCAGCAGCCAAGGGGGGCGCAGGATAAACACCTTC. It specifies CASSQGGRRINTF.

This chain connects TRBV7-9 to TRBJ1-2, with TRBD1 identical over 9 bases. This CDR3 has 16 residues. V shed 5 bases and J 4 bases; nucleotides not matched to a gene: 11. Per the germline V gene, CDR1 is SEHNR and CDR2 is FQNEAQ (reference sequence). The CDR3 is CASSLLSQGAGYGYTF. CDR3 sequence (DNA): TGTGCCAGCAGCCTCCTATCACAGGGGGCGGGCTATGGCTACACCTTC. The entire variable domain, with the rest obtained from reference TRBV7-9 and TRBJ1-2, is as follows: DTGVSQNPRHKITKRGQNVTFRCDPISEHNRLYWYRQTLGQGPEFLTYFQNEAQLEKSRLLSDRFSAERPKGSFSTLEIQRTEQGDSAMYLCASSLLSQGAGYGYTFGSGTRLTVV.

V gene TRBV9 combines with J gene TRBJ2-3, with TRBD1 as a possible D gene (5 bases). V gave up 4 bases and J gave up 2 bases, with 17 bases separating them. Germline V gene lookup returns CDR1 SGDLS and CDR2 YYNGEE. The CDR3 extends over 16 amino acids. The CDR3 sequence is CASSTAQEKPTDTQYF. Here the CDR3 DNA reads TGTGCCAGCAGCACAGCACAGGAAAAACCCACAGATACGCAGTATTTT.

The CDR3 DNA is TGTGCCAGCAGACCCCTAGCGGGAGGGTTCGGCAATGAGCAGTTCTTC. It codes for CASRPLAGGFGNEQFF. V and J are TRBV11-2 and TRBJ2-1; 12 bases agree with TRBD2. This CDR3 has 16 amino acids. Germline V gene sequence: CDR1 SGHAT, CDR2 FQNNGV. J was trimmed by 6 bases and V by 6 bases; bases with no gene match: 9.

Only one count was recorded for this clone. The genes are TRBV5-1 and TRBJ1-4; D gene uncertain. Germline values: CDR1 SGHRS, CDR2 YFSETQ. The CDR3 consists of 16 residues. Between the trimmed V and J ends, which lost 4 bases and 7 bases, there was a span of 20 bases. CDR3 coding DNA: TGCGCCAGCAGCGCCAACAGCCGTCTGGGAGGTGAAAAACTGTTTTTT. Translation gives CASSANSRLGGEKLFF.

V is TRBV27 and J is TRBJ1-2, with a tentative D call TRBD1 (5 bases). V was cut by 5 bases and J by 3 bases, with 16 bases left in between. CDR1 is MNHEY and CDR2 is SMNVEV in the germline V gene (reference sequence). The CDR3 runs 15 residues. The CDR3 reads CASSREGHSYYGYTF. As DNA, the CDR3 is TGTGCCAGCAGTCGGGAGGGGCACAGCTACTATGGCTACACCTTC.

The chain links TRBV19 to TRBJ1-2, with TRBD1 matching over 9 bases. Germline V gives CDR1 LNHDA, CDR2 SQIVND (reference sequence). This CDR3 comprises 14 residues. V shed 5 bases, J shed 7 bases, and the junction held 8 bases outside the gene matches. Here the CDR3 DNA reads TGTGCCAGTAGTTCCGGACAGGGGTTTGGTGGCTACACCTTC. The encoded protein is CASSSGQGFGGYTF.

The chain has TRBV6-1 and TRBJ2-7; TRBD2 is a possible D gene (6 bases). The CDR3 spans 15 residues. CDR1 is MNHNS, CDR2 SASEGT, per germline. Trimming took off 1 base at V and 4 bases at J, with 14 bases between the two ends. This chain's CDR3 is CASSEGSGLRYEQYF. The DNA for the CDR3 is TGTGCCAGCAGTGAAGGGAGCGGGCTGAGGTACGAGCAGTACTTC.

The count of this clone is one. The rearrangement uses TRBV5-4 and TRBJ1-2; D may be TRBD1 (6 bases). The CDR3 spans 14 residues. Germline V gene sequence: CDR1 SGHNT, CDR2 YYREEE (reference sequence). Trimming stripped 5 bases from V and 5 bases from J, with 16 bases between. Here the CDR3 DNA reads TGTGCCAGCAGTTCTGGGGGGGGGCCTTATGGCTACACCTTC. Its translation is CASSSGGGPYGYTF.

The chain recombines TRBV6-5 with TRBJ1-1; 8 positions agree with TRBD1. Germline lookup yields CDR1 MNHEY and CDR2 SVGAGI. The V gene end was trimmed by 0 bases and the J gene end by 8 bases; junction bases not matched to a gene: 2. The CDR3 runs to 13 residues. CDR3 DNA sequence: TGTGCCAGCAGTTACTCAGGACAGGGAGAAGCTTTCTTT. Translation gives CASSYSGQGEAFF.

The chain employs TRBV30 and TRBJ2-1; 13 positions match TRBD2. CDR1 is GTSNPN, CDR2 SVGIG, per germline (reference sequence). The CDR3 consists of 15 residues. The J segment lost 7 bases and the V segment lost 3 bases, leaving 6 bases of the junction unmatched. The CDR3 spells CAWSQGLAGVNEQFF. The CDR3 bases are TGTGCCTGGAGCCAAGGACTAGCGGGAGTTAATGAGCAGTTCTTC.

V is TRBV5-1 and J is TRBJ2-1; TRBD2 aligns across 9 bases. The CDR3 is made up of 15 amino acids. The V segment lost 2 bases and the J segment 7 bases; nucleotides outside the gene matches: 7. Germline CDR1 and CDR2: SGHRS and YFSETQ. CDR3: CASSLGGGARNEQFF. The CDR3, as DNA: TGCGCCAGCAGCTTAGGCGGGGGGGCTCGGAATGAGCAGTTCTTC.

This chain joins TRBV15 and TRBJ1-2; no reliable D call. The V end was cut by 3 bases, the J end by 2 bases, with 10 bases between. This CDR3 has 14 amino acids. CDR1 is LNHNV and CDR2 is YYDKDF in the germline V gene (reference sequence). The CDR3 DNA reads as TGTGCCACCAGCAGCCCCTCCACAAACTATGGCTACACCTTC. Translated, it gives CATSSPSTNYGYTF.

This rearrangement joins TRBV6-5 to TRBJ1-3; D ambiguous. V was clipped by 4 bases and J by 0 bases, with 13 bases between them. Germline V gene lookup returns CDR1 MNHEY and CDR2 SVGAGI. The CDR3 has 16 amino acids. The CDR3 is CASSSREVRSGNTIYF. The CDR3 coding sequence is TGTGCCAGCAGTTCCCGGGAGGTCCGCTCTGGAAACACCATATATTTT.

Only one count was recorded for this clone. CDR3 residues: CASSDGTGDSYSNQPQHF. CDR3 DNA: TGTGCCAGCAGCGACGGGACAGGGGACTCATATAGCAATCAGCCCCAGCATTTT. The chain joins TRBV7-8 to TRBJ1-5; 10 bases match TRBD1. The trim removed 5 bases at V and 0 bases at J, leaving 10 bases unmatched. CDR1 is SGHVS, CDR2 FQNEAQ, per germline. This CDR3 spans 18 amino acids.

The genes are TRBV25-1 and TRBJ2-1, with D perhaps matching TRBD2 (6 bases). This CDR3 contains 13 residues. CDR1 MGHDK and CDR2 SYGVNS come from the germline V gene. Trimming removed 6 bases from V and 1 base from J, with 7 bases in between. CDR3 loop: CASRGTSYNEQFF. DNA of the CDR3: TGTGCCAGCAGGGGGACTTCCTACAATGAGCAGTTCTTC.